Sequencing of this T cell receptor (beta chain) was carried out in a study of blood T cell repertoires in COVID-19. As for the study in general: From the United States, Italy and Spain came samples of acute and convalescent COVID-19. Sources were T cells, B-cell-depleted T cells, or PBMCs; the material itself was cDNA or gDNA.

How the authors handled the data: Reference gene primer amplification gave nucleated cell count estimates. TCRdb's table, derived via immunoSEQ multiplex PCR, lists solely in-frame clones and lacks some. That table supplies the V and J calls and clone size; D and trimming were determined from the DNA. The sample has approximately 210,000 clones; about 83% are singletons. The specimen sequenced was peripheral blood. This TCR was sampled from a woman aged 70-85 years with active or convalescent COVID-19.

This chain's CDR3 is CASSLDGQGRLYGYTF. The CDR3 nucleotides read TGCGCCAGCAGCTTAGACGGACAGGGTCGGCTCTATGGCTACACCTTC. The rearrangement joins TRBV5-1 to TRBJ1-2; 8 bases are a match to TRBD1. V trimming: 2 bases; J trimming: 4 bases; junction bases outside the gene matches: 10. Looked up from germline, CDR1 is SGHRS and CDR2 is YFSETQ. The CDR3 contains 16 residues.